Sequencing of this T cell receptor beta chain was carried out in a study of shared clonotypes between healthy human individuals (dated by TCRdb to the early 2020s). In terms of the full investigation: Three men and a couple of women, aged 18 to 49 years, made up the cohort. For each donor, three plates each were used for CD4 naive and CD4 memory, two plates were used for CD8 naive, and one plate was used for CD8 memory. The study deeply sequenced blood TCR repertoires of five healthy adults to estimate repertoire size and the extent of clonotype sharing between individuals. Libraries were prepared and TCR repertoires were sequenced by different laboratories using diverse techniques, in order to increase sequencing depth and limit assay-specific biases. Each donor's leukapheresis produced roughly between roughly 0.85 and 10 billion PBMCs.

This clone is a singleton in its sample. Its binding antigen is unknown. No base-level quality is on record; no much larger clone is a single base apart. Results the study describes overall, beyond this receptor: Rarefaction of sorted-subset datasets indicated incomplete sequencing despite the large sequencing depth. Pairwise subsampling indicated that sequencing depth was expected to affect the degree of clonotype sharing among donors. Higher generation probabilities were observed for clonotypes shared by all four sorted-subset donors than for non-shared clonotypes. Sampling was limited to blood, and TCR repertoires in tissue likely differ from TCR repertoires in blood. Estimated clonotype richness was generally larger for naive than for memory subsets. Across several donors, around 5.4% of naive CD4, approximately 3.6% of naive CD8, under 2.5% of memory CD4, and roughly 0.4% of memory CD8 clonotypes were shared. The genetic and exposure-history diversity represented was limited by the small number of donors.

V is clipped by 4 bases and J by 3 bases, and the sequence between their germline boundaries is 10 bases long. CDR1 SGHTA and CDR2 FQGNSA are derived from the germline V gene. The CDR3 sequence holds 13 residues, the cysteine and phenylalanine included. The entry retains the CDR3 DNA only, 39 bases that are in frame from base 1. CD8 naive samples were CD45RO-negative cells positively selected for CCR7, giving a CD45RA+CCR7+ population that excluded TemRA cells. Healthy HIV-negative adults with no recently reported acute infections or vaccinations were included as donors. Only Caucasian adults living in Nashville, Tennessee, USA were represented among the donors. Blood was collected by leukapheresis, and PBMCs were isolated by Ficoll-Histopaque density gradient centrifugation and then cryopreserved in liquid nitrogen vapor phase. Analytical flow cytometry was used to check the purity and quantity of each magnetically sorted T cell population. Genomic DNA was isolated from every sorted fraction and measured by UV absorbance on a Nanodrop 2000c.

Using the deep immunoSEQ assay, multiplex PCR amplified TCR CDR3 regions from genomic DNA. For each cell subset, the extracted genomic DNA was distributed evenly across all wells of several immunoSEQ 96-well plates, and each plate served as one replicate. For sorted subsets, about 200 ng genomic DNA, equal to about 30,000 T cell genomes, was loaded into each replicate PCR. Purified libraries were quantified with a Qubit 3.0 fluorometer, sized on a Bioanalyzer 2100, and re-quantified with the KAPA Library Quantification kit. Every immunoSEQ 96-well plate was sequenced on a dedicated single-read 150-cycle Illumina NextSeq 550 flow cell. In the paper's pipeline: Because the immunoSEQ output included only junctional sequences and no quality scores, the filtering could not be the same as the filtering used for full-length reads. To assign V/J genes and CDR3, sequences were annotated using PyIR, a Python wrapper for IgBLAST v1.9, with IMGT germline references. Any read was removed if the V/J assignment was weak (E-value above 1e-6), the CDR3 was missing, or the read contained stop codons, out-of-frame junctions, or ambiguous translated residues. A V3J clonotype was defined by an identical inferred V gene, J gene, and CDR3 amino acid sequence. Percentage overlap between repertoires was calculated by dividing the number of shared unique clonotypes by the size of the smaller repertoire. Three approaches were used to assess repertoire richness: RTK rarefaction, the Chao1 estimator, and Recon v2.1 estimates of unobserved clonotypes. OLGA was used to compute generation probabilities for all TCRbeta clonotypes that the gDNA method yielded from a handful of donors. The immuneACCESS repertoire file appears here via TCRdb, limited to in-frame rearrangements. These files lack a portion of the clones; in checked studies, under half of the deficit traces to unresolved V genes, and the cause of the others is not known. The DNA was the basis for D and trimming; V, J and clone size are from that table. The sample table lists some 2,000,000 clones, less than 95% of them with a count of one. About 1.1% of the sample is held by the ten biggest clonotypes.

Rearrangement joined TRBV7-2 to TRBJ2-7; matching of 6 bases hints at TRBD1 as the D gene. The receptor's source is a man younger than 35 in good health. The specimen sequenced was naive CD8+ T cells sorted from blood. The meaning of the sample's cell subset or site label: CD45RA+CCR7+. The CDR3 reads CASSWGHRYEQYF. At the DNA level, the sequence is TGTGCCAGCAGCTGGGGACACCGCTACGAGCAGTACTTC.